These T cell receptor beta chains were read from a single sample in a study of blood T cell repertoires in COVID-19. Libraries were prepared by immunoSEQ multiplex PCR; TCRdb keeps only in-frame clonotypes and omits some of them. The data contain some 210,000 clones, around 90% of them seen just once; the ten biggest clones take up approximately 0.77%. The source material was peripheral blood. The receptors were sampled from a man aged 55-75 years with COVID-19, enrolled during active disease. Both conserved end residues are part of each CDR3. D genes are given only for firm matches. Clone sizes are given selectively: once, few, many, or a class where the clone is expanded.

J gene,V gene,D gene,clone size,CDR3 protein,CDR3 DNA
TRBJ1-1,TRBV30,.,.,CAWTRGLNTEAFF,TGTGCCTGGACTAGAGGCCTGAACACTGAAGCTTTCTTT
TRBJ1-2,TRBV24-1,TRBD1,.,CATSDFSAGGGCGYTF,TGTGCCACCAGTGATTTTTCCGCAGGGGGCGGTTGTGGCTACACCTTC
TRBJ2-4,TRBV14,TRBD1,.,CASSPDRVAKNIQYF,TGTGCCAGCAGCCCGGACAGGGTAGCCAAAAACATTCAGTACTTC
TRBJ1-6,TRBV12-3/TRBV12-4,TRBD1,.,CATRQGDSPLHF,TGTGCCACGCGACAGGGCGATTCACCCCTCCACTTT
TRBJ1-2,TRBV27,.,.,CASSLRGGQGTYGYTF,TGTGCCAGCAGTTTAAGGGGAGGGCAGGGGACCTATGGCTACACCTTC
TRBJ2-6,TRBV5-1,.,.,CASSLRSSGANVLTF,TGCGCCAGCAGCTTGAGGAGCTCTGGGGCCAACGTCCTGACTTTC
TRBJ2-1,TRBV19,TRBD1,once,CASRDRARNNEQFF,TGTGCCAGTAGGGACAGGGCCCGGAACAATGAGCAGTTCTTC
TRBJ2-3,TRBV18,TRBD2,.,CASSRVAGPSTDTQYF,TGTGCCAGCTCACGTGTAGCGGGGCCTAGCACAGATACGCAGTATTTT
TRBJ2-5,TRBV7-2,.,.,CASSLERETQYF,TGTGCCAGCAGCTTAGAGCGTGAGACCCAGTACTTC
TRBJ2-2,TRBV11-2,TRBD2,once,CASSSPLGGGGSTGELFF,TGTGCCAGCAGCTCACCTCTCGGGGGGGGAGGATCCACCGGGGAGCTGTTTTTT
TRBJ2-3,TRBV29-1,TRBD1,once,CSVTDRVPDTQYF,TGCAGCGTTACTGACAGGGTCCCAGATACGCAGTATTTT
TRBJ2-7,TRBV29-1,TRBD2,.,CSVSETSGSLYEQYF,TGCAGCGTTTCCGAGACTAGCGGGAGTCTATACGAGCAGTACTTC
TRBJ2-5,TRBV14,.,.,CASSQELFAETQYF,TGTGCCAGCAGCCAAGAACTGTTTGCAGAGACCCAGTACTTC
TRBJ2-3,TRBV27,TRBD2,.,CASSIYPSTSGGGDTQYF,TGTGCCAGCAGTATCTACCCCTCTACTAGCGGGGGGGGAGATACGCAGTATTTT
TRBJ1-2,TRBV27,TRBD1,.,CASSWDRGYGYTF,TGTGCCAGCTCCTGGGACAGGGGCTATGGCTACACCTTC
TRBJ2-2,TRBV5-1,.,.,CASSLVGAGELFF,TGCGCCAGCAGCTTGGTAGGGGCAGGGGAGCTGTTTTTT
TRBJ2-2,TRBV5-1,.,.,CASSSTSVAGELFF,TGCGCCAGCAGCTCAACAAGTGTGGCCGGGGAGCTGTTTTTT
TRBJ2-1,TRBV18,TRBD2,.,CASSSGRRLYNEQFF,TGTGCCAGCTCATCCGGGAGGCGGCTGTACAATGAGCAGTTCTTC
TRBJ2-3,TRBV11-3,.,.,CASSLGRQESTDTQYF,TGTGCCAGCAGCTTAGGACGACAGGAGAGCACAGATACGCAGTATTTT
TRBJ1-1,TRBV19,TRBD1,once,CASSIDPDREQAFF,TGTGCCAGTAGTATAGACCCCGACAGGGAGCAAGCTTTCTTT
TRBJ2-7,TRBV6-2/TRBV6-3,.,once,CASSSMTESYEQYF,TGTGCCAGCAGTTCTATGACAGAGTCCTACGAGCAGTACTTC
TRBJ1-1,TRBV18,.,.,CASSQGVTEAFF,TGTGCCAGCTCACAAGGGGTCACTGAAGCTTTCTTT
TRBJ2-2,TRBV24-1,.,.,CATIYFGNTGELFF,TGTGCCACCATTTACTTCGGGAACACCGGGGAGCTGTTTTTT
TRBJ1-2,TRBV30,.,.,CAWSVFGYGYTF,TGTGCCTGGAGTGTATTCGGCTATGGCTACACCTTC
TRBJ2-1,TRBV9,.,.,CASSPTVSSYNEQFF,TGTGCCAGCAGCCCAACTGTTAGCTCCTACAATGAGCAGTTCTTC
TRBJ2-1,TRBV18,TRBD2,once,CASSPPSGRIDEQFF,TGTGCCAGCTCACCACCGTCCGGGAGGATCGATGAGCAGTTCTTC
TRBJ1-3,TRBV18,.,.,CASSPPAGGSGNTIYF,TGTGCCAGCTCACCACCCGCCGGGGGTTCTGGAAACACCATATATTTT
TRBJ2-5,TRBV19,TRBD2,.,CASSFFSGGAQETQYF,TGTGCCAGTAGTTTCTTTAGCGGGGGGGCGCAAGAGACCCAGTACTTC
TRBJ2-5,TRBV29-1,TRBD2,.,CSVEDRAGGRETQYF,TGCAGCGTTGAAGATAGGGCGGGAGGTCGAGAGACCCAGTACTTC
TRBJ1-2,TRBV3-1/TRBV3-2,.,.,CAGSQGVGAGGYTF,TGTGCCGGCAGCCAAGGGGTCGGCGCGGGTGGCTACACCTTC
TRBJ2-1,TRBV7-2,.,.,CASSLITDNEQFF,TGTGCCAGCAGCTTAATAACAGACAATGAGCAGTTCTTC
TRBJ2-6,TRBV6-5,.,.,CASSYSDYSGANVLTF,TGTGCCAGCAGTTACTCGGACTACTCTGGGGCCAACGTCCTGACTTTC
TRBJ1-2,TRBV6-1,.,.,CASSALLMGRTMGSYGYTF,TGTGCCAGCAGTGCACTCCTTATGGGCCGAACAATGGGGAGCTATGGCTACACCTTC
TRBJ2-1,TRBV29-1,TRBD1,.,CSVADRQGNEQFF,TGCAGCGTTGCGGACAGGCAGGGGAATGAGCAGTTCTTC
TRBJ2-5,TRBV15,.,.,CATSRDGLYQETQYF,TGTGCCACCAGCAGAGATGGGCTGTACCAAGAGACCCAGTACTTC
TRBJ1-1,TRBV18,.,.,CASSPTGTGTEAFF,TGTGCCAGCTCACCCACGGGGACTGGAACTGAAGCTTTCTTT
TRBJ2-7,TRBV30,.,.,CAWSVERGAFNEQYF,TGTGCCTGGAGTGTAGAACGGGGTGCCTTCAACGAGCAGTACTTC
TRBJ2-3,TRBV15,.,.,CATSSLRPQGMDTQYF,TGTGCCACCAGCAGCCTTAGACCACAGGGCATGGATACGCAGTATTTT
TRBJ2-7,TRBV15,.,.,CATSRDMASAHEQYF,TGTGCCACCAGCAGAGATATGGCTAGCGCCCACGAGCAGTACTTC
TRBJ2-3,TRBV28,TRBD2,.,CASSLSGSGADTQYF,TGTGCCAGCAGTCTTAGCGGGAGTGGCGCAGATACGCAGTATTTT
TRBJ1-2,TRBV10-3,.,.,CAISEGGNYGYTF,TGTGCCATCAGTGAGGGGGGCAACTATGGCTACACCTTC
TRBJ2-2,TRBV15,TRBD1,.,CATSRGGQTNTGELFF,TGTGCCACCAGCAGAGGGGGACAGACGAACACCGGGGAGCTGTTTTTT
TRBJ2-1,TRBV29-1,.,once,CSVGTTTYNEQFF,TGCAGCGTTGGGACTACAACCTACAATGAGCAGTTCTTC
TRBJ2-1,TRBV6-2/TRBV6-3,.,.,CASSWSNEQFF,TGTGCCAGCAGTTGGAGCAATGAGCAGTTCTTC
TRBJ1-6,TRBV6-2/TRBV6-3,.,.,CASSYNRVRSSPLHF,TGTGCCAGCAGTTATAACAGGGTACGAAGTTCACCCCTCCACTTT
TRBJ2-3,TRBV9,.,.,CASSVQGRPTDTQYF,TGTGCCAGCAGCGTACAGGGCCGGCCCACAGATACGCAGTATTTT
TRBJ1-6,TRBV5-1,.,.,CASSLSGPYNSPLHF,TGCGCCAGCAGCTTGTCAGGCCCCTATAATTCACCCCTCCACTTT
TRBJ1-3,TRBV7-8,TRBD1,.,CASSLARDRVSGNTIYF,TGTGCCAGCAGCTTAGCGCGGGACAGGGTTTCTGGAAACACCATATATTTT